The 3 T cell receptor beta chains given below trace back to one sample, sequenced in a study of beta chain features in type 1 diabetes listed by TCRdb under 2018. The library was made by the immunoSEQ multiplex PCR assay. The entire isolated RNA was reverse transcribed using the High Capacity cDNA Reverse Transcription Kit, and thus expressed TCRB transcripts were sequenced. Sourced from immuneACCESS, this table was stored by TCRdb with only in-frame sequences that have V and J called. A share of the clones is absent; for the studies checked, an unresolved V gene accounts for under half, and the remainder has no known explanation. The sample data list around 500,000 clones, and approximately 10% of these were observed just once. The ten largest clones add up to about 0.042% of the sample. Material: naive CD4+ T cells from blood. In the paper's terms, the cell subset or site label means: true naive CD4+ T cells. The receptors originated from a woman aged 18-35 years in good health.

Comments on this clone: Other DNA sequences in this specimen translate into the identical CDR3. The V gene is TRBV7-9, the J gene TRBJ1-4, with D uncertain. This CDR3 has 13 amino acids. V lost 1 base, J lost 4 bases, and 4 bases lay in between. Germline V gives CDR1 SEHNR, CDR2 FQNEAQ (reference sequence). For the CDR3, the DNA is TGTGCCAGCAGCTTAGGCGTTAATGAAAAACTGTTTTTT. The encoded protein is CASSLGVNEKLFF.

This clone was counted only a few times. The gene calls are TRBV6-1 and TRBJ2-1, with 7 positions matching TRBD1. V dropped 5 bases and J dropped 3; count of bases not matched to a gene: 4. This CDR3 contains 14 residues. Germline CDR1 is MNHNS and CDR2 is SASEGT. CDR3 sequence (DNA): TGTGCCAGCAGTAATCCAGGGGGCTACAATGAGCAGTTCTTC. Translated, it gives CASSNPGGYNEQFF.

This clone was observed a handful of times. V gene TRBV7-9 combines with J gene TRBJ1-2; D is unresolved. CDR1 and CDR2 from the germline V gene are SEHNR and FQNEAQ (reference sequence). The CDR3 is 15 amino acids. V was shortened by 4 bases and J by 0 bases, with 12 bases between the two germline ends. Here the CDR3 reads CASSSTDTANYGYTF. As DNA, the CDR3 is TGTGCCAGCAGCTCGACCGACACAGCTAACTATGGCTACACCTTC.